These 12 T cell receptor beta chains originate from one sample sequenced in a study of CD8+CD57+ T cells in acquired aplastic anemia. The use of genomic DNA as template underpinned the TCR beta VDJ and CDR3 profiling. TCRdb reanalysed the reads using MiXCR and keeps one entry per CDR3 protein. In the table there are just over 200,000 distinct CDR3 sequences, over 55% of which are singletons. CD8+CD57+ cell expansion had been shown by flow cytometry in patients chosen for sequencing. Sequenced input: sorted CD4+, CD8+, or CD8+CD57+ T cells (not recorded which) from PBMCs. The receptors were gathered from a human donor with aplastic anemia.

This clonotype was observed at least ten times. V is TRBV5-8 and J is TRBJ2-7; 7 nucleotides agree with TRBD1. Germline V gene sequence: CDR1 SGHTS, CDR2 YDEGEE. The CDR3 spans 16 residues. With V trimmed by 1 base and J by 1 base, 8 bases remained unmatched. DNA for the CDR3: TGTGCCAGCAGCTTGTCTCCGGGACAGCTATCCTACGAGCAGTACTTC. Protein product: CASSLSPGQLSYEQYF.

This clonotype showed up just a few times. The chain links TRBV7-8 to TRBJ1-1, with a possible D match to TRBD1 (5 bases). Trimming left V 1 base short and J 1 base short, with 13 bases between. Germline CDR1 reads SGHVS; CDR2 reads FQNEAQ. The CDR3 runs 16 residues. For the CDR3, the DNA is TGTGCCAGCAGCTTAGATTTGGCCGGACAGAACACTGAAGCTTTCTTT. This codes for CASSLDLAGQNTEAFF.

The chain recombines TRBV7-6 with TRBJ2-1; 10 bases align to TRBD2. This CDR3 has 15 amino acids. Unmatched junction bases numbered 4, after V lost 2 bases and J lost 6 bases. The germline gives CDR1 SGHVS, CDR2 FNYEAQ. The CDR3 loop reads CASSLMIAGGNEQFF. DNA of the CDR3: TGTGCCAGCAGCTTAATGATAGCGGGGGGCAATGAGCAGTTCTTC.

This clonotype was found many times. The CDR3 here is CASSLVGDMNTEAFF. The DNA for the CDR3 is TGTGCCAGCAGCTTGGTAGGAGACATGAACACTGAAGCTTTCTTT. This chain connects TRBV5-6 to TRBJ1-1; D gene unclear. The CDR3 covers 15 residues. V was trimmed by 0 bases and J by 0 bases, leaving 9 bases between them. Germline-derived CDR1 and CDR2 are SGHDT and YYEEEE.

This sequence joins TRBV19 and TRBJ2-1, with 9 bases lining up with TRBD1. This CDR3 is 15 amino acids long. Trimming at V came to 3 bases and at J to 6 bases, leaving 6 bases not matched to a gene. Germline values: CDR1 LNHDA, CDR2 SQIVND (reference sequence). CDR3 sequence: CASSMGQGIFNEQFF. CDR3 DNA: TGTGCCAGTAGTATGGGACAGGGAATTTTCAATGAGCAGTTCTTC. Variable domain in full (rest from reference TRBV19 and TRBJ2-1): DGGITQSPKYLFRKEGQNVTLSCEQNLNHDAMYWYRQDPGQGLRLIYYSQIVNDFQKGDIAEGYSVSREKKESFPLTVTSAQKNPTAFYLCASSMGQGIFNEQFFGPGTRLTVL.

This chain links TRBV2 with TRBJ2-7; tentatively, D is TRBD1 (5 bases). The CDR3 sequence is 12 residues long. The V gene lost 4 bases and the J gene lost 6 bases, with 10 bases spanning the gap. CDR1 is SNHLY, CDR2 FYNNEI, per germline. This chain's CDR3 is CASSGEGAEQYF. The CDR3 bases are TGTGCCAGCAGTGGGGAAGGGGCCGAGCAGTACTTC. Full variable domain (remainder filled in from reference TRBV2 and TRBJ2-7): EPEVTQTPSHQVTQMGQEVILRCVPISNHLYFYWYRQILGQKVEFLVSFYNNEISEKSEIFDDQFSVERPDGSNFTLKIRSTKLEDSAMYFCASSGEGAEQYFGPGTRLTVT.

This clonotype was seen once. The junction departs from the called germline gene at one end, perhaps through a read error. The CDR3 sequence: CASSSLVNQVINEQFF. As DNA, the CDR3 is TGCGCCAGCAGCTCCCTAGTAAATCAGGTCATCAATGAGCAGTTCTTC. This chain joins TRBV7-9 and TRBJ2-1, with D unclear. Germline V gene sequence: CDR1 SEHNR, CDR2 FQNEAQ (reference sequence). The CDR3 totals 16 residues.

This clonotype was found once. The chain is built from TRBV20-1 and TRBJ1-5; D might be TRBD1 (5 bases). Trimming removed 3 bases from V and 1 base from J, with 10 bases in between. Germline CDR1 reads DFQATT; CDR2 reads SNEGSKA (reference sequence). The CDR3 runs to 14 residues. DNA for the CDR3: TGCAGTGCTAGGGGGGGGGACAGCAATCAGCCCCAGCATTTT. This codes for CSARGGDSNQPQHF.

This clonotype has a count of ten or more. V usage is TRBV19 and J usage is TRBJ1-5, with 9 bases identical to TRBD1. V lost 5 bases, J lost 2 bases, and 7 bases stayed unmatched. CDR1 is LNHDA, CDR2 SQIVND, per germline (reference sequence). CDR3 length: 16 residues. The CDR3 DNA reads TGTGCCAGTAGTTTGGGGACAGGGATCGGCAATCAGCCCCAGCATTTT. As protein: CASSLGTGIGNQPQHF.

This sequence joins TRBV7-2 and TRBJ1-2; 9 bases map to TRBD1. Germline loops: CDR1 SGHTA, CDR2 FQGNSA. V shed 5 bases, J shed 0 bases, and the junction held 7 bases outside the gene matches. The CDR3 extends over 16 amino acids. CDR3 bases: TGTGCCAGCAGCATACGACGACAGGGGGCTAACTATGGCTACACCTTC. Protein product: CASSIRRQGANYGYTF.

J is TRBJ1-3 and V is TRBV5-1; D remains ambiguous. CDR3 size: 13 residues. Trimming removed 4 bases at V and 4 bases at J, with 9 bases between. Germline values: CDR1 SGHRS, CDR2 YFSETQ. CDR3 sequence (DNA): TGCGCCAGCAGCAGGGAGGGAGGAAACACCATATATTTT. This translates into CASSREGGNTIYF.

The CDR3 bases are TGTGCCAGCAGCTTGGGGACTAGCGGGCTCTCCTACAATGAGCAGTTCTTC. This translates into CASSLGTSGLSYNEQFF. V is TRBV7-8 and J is TRBJ2-1, with 12 bases lining up with TRBD2. Germline CDR1 and CDR2: SGHVS and FQNEAQ. V lost 3 bases and J lost 0; bases outside the gene matches: 3. The CDR3 extends over 17 amino acids.